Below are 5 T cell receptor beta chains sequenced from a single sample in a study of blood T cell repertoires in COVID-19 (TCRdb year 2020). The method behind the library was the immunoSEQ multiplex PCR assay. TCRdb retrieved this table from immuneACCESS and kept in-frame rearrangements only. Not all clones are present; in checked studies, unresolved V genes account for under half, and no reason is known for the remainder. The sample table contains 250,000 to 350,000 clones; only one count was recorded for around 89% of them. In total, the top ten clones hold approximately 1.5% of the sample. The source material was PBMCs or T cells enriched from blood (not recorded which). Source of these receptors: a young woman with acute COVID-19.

CDR3 region: CASSVGGSAVQYF. For the CDR3, the DNA is TGTGCCAGCAGCGTGGGCGGGAGTGCGGTGCAGTACTTC. V and J are TRBV9 and TRBJ2-7; 7 bases align to TRBD2. The CDR3 sequence is 13 residues long. Looked up from germline, CDR1 is SGDLS and CDR2 is YYNGEE. Trimming removed 2 bases from V and 9 bases from J; junction bases left unmatched: 8.

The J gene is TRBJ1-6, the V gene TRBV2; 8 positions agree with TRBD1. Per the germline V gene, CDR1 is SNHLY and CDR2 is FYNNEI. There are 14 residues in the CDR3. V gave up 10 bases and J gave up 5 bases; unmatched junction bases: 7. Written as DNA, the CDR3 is TGTGCCAACAGCCGGGACAGGAATAATTCACCCCTCCACTTT. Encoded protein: CANSRDRNNSPLHF.

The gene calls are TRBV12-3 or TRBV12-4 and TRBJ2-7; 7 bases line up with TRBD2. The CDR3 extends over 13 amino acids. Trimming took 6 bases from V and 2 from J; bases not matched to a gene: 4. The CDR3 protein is CASSWGGPYEQYF. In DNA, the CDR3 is TGTGCCAGCAGCTGGGGGGGACCCTACGAGCAGTACTTC.

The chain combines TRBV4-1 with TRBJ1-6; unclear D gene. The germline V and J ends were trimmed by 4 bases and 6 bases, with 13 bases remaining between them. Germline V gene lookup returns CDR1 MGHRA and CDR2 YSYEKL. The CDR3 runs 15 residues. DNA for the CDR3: TGCGCCAGCAGCCCCCGTCCTCCCCCTAATTCACCCCTCCACTTT. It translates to CASSPRPPPNSPLHF.

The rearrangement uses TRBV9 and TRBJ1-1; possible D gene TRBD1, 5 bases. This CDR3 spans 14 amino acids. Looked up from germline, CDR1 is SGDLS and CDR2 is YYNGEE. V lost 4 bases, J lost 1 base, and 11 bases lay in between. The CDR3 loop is CASSPRQTNTEAFF. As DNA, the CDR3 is TGTGCCAGCAGCCCAAGACAGACGAACACTGAAGCTTTCTTT. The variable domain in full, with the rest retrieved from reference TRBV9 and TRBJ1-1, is DSGVTQTPKHLITATGQRVTLRCSPRSGDLSVYWYQQSLDQGLQFLIQYYNGEERAKGNILERFSAQQFPDLHSELNLSSLELGDSALYFCASSPRQTNTEAFFGQGTRLTVV.